The 18 T cell receptor beta chains reported below all come from one sample, sequenced in a study of cytomegalovirus exposure and HLA in healthy donors. Amplification used 60 Vbeta primers and 13 Jbeta primers. Clones were read by immunoSEQ multiplex PCR, and TCRdb kept only the in-frame ones, dropping some. Altogether about 110,000 clones are present, around 81% being singletons, with the ten largest covering roughly 2%. The material sequenced was PBMCs. The source of these receptors is a young woman in good health and CMV-seronegative.

Here the CDR3 DNA reads TGTGCCAGTACCCAGGACTCCTATAATTCACCCCTCCACTTT. Protein product: CASTQDSYNSPLHF. The J gene is TRBJ1-6, the V gene TRBV19; D gene uncertain. The CDR3 runs 14 residues. V lost 7 bases, J lost 0 bases, and 7 bases lay in between. The germline CDR1 and CDR2 sequences are LNHDA and SQIVND (reference sequence).

The chain employs TRBV6-5 and TRBJ1-2; 8 nucleotides match TRBD1. V shed 2 bases, J shed 3 bases, and the junction held 5 bases outside the gene matches. Germline V CDR1 and CDR2: MNHEY, SVGAGI. CDR3 length: 15 amino acids. The CDR3 loop reads CASSYAQGADYGYTF. The CDR3 DNA follows: TGTGCCAGCAGTTACGCCCAGGGGGCTGACTATGGCTACACCTTC.

The V gene is TRBV30, the J gene TRBJ2-3; TRBD2 matches 11 bases. V trimming: 2 bases; J trimming: 4 bases; junction bases outside the gene matches: 8. Germline CDR1 GTSNPN, CDR2 SVGIG (reference sequence). The CDR3 length is 16 residues. The CDR3 is CAWSYGLAGGPDTQYF. The CDR3 DNA reads as TGTGCCTGGAGTTATGGACTAGCGGGCGGGCCAGATACGCAGTATTTT.

The rearrangement uses TRBV29-1 and TRBJ2-1, with 7 bases identical to TRBD2. This CDR3 is built from 15 residues. Unmatched junction bases numbered 6, after V lost 4 bases and J lost 0 bases. CDR1 is SQVTM, CDR2 ANQGSEA, per germline. CDR3 DNA: TGCAGCGTTGCCCAGCGGGGCAGCTCCTACAATGAGCAGTTCTTC. Protein sequence: CSVAQRGSSYNEQFF.

The chain is built from TRBV15 and TRBJ2-1, with TRBD2 identical over 9 bases. CDR3 length: 16 residues. The germline V gene encodes CDR1 LNHNV and CDR2 YYDKDF (reference sequence). V lost 0 bases and J lost 7; bases outside the gene matches: 7. The chain's CDR3 is CATSREGRGLANEQFF. The CDR3 nucleotides read TGTGCCACCAGCAGAGAGGGGAGGGGACTAGCTAATGAGCAGTTCTTC.

The chain employs TRBV19 and TRBJ2-1, with D possibly TRBD1 on 6 matching bases. The CDR3 totals 16 residues. Germline loops: CDR1 LNHDA, CDR2 SQIVND (reference sequence). Trimming removed 6 bases at V and 5 bases at J, with 20 bases between. This CDR3 reads CASSFTGFTLDNEQFF. The CDR3 DNA is TGTGCCAGTAGCTTTACAGGGTTTACTTTGGACAATGAGCAGTTCTTC. Based on the CDR3 plus reference TRBV19 and TRBJ2-1, the full variable domain is DGGITQSPKYLFRKEGQNVTLSCEQNLNHDAMYWYRQDPGQGLRLIYYSQIVNDFQKGDIAEGYSVSREKKESFPLTVTSAQKNPTAFYLCASSFTGFTLDNEQFFGPGTRLTVL.

This clone showed up just a few times. The chain employs TRBV7-8 and TRBJ2-7; 10 bases match TRBD1. The CDR3 extends over 15 amino acids. Losses at the gene ends were 5 bases for V and 0 bases for J; bases not matched to a gene: 4. The germline V gene has CDR1 SGHVS and CDR2 FQNEAQ. The CDR3 DNA follows: TGTGCCAGCAGCCCCCGACAGGGGGCCTCCTACGAGCAGTACTTC. This translates into CASSPRQGASYEQYF.

The chain combines TRBV11-3 with TRBJ1-3, with TRBD1 identical over 8 bases. The V gene end was trimmed by 1 base and the J gene end by 4 bases; junction bases not matched to a gene: 6. Germline CDR1 and CDR2: SGHNT and YENEEA. The CDR3 length is 16 residues. The CDR3 sequence is CASSLAFRGHGNTIYF. CDR3 coding DNA: TGTGCCAGCAGCTTAGCCTTCAGGGGGCACGGAAACACCATATATTTT.

V is TRBV7-2 and J is TRBJ1-5; TRBD1 aligns across 11 bases. Trimming took 2 bases from V and 8 from J; bases not matched to a gene: 8. CDR1 is SGHTA and CDR2 is FQGNSA in the germline V gene. The CDR3 runs to 16 residues. The CDR3 protein is CASSLTSGTGGEPQHF. The CDR3 DNA sequence: TGTGCCAGCAGCTTAACGTCCGGGACAGGGGGAGAGCCCCAGCATTTT.

The chain employs TRBV6-4 and TRBJ2-2; tentative D call: TRBD2 (6 bases). Germline CDR1 and CDR2: MRHNA and SNTAGT. V was pared by 7 bases and J by 1 base, with 10 bases between. The CDR3 spans 14 residues. Here the CDR3 reads CASKASENTGELFF. The CDR3 DNA reads TGTGCCAGCAAGGCTAGCGAGAACACCGGGGAGCTGTTTTTT.

This clone showed up just a few times. This chain uses TRBV7-9 with TRBJ2-5; 9 bases align to TRBD1. The CDR3 runs to 17 residues. Looked up from germline, CDR1 is SEHNR and CDR2 is FQNEAQ (reference sequence). With 5 bases clipped from V and 5 bases from J, the junction kept 15 bases outside the gene matches. The CDR3 spells CASSQKQITGGGETQYF. The CDR3 region has the DNA TGTGCCAGCAGCCAGAAACAGATAACAGGGGGCGGGGAGACCCAGTACTTC.

The chain employs TRBV19 and TRBJ1-2; 9 bases are a match to TRBD1. J was trimmed by 3 bases and V by 5 bases; bases with no gene match: 4. Germline V gene data show CDR1 as LNHDA and CDR2 as SQIVND (reference sequence). The CDR3 extends over 14 amino acids. The chain's CDR3 is CASSHRTGDYGYTF. The CDR3 DNA sequence: TGTGCCAGTAGTCACCGGACAGGGGACTATGGCTACACCTTC.

This chain connects TRBV18 to TRBJ2-5, with D possibly being TRBD2 (6 bases). This CDR3 spans 13 amino acids. With 5 bases removed from V and 2 bases from J, the gap between germline ends came to 9 bases. Germline lookup yields CDR1 KGHSH and CDR2 LQKENI. The CDR3 sequence is CASSGGLQETQYF. CDR3 bases: TGTGCCAGCTCAGGGGGACTTCAAGAGACCCAGTACTTC. Complete variable domain (other parts from reference TRBV18 and TRBJ2-5): NAGVMQNPRHLVRRRGQEARLRCSPMKGHSHVYWYRQLPEEGLKFMVYLQKENIIDESGMPKERFSAEFPKEGPSILRIQQVVRGDSAAYFCASSGGLQETQYFGPGTRLLVL.

The chain is built from TRBV18 and TRBJ1-3; no clear D. The length of the CDR3 is 15 residues. Germline V gene data show CDR1 as KGHSH and CDR2 as LQKENI. The V gene lost 5 bases and the J gene lost 1 base, with 12 bases spanning the gap. CDR3 nucleotide sequence: TGTGCCAGCTCAAGCGGCTCGGAGTCTGGAAACACCATATATTTT. Translating it yields CASSSGSESGNTIYF.

J is TRBJ1-1 and V is TRBV19; TRBD1 matches 7 bases. The germline V gene has CDR1 LNHDA and CDR2 SQIVND (reference sequence). The CDR3 length is 16 residues. V trimming: 1 base; J trimming: 0 bases; junction bases outside the gene matches: 5. CDR3 loop: CASSIGPTGVNTEAFF. DNA for the CDR3: TGTGCCAGTAGTATAGGACCCACAGGGGTGAACACTGAAGCTTTCTTT. Based on the CDR3 plus reference TRBV19 and TRBJ1-1, the full variable domain is DGGITQSPKYLFRKEGQNVTLSCEQNLNHDAMYWYRQDPGQGLRLIYYSQIVNDFQKGDIAEGYSVSREKKESFPLTVTSAQKNPTAFYLCASSIGPTGVNTEAFFGQGTRLTVV.

The chain carries TRBV13 and TRBJ2-7; the D gene is possibly TRBD2 (6 bases). Trimming removed 5 bases from V and 2 bases from J, with 19 bases in between. CDR3 length equals 16 residues. Germline V gene data show CDR1 as PRHDT and CDR2 as FYEKMQ (reference sequence). CDR3 protein: CASSHGVLAVTYEQYF. The CDR3 nucleotides read TGTGCCAGCAGCCACGGGGTTTTAGCGGTGACCTACGAGCAGTACTTC.

The chain has TRBV5-3 and TRBJ2-1; 10 nucleotides line up with TRBD1. TRBV5-3 is given ORF status, its function remaining uncertain. The CDR3 spans 16 residues. The V gene end was trimmed by 3 bases and the J gene end by 8 bases; junction bases not matched to a gene: 11. CDR3 protein: CARSSTPGQGNDEQFF. CDR3 DNA sequence: TGTGCCAGAAGCTCGACCCCGGGACAGGGGAACGATGAGCAGTTCTTC.

A single count supports this clone. This rearrangement joins TRBV29-1 to TRBJ2-7; no definite D call. The CDR3 extends over 13 amino acids. The V end was cut by 4 bases, the J end by 3 bases, with 13 bases between. CDR1 is SQVTM and CDR2 is ANQGSEA in the germline V gene. CDR3: CSVAAGRNYEQYF. The CDR3 DNA sequence: TGCAGCGTTGCCGCAGGTCGGAACTACGAGCAGTACTTC.